The sequence of this T cell receptor beta chain was determined in a study of T cells after yellow fever vaccination. Study-wide findings and caveats: The booster saw the reappearance of most primary-vaccination clones (roughly 95% CD4, around 90% CD8).

This clonotype was counted ten times or more. The antigen is unknown. The V end lost 3 bases, the J end lost 5 bases, and 16 bases lay between the germline ends. The CDR3 loop spans 16 amino acids. The germline gives CDR1 MDHEN, CDR2 SYDVKM. TCRdb fed the 5' RACE reads into MiXCR, producing one record per CDR3 protein. The sample lists roughly 520,000 distinct CDR3 sequences, 21% occurring once. Sequenced material: PBMCs, taken about 20 days after the first yellow fever vaccination. The V and J genes are TRBV28 and TRBJ2-2; tentative D call: TRBD2 (5 bases). This clonotype originated in a man younger than 35 who received the YFV17D yellow fever vaccine. In DNA, the CDR3 is TGTGCCAGCAGTTTTGGACTCTCAATGGGGACCGGGGAGCTGTTTTTT. Its translation: CASSFGLSMGTGELFF.